One sample yielded the 31 T cell receptor beta chains listed below, sequenced in a study of blood T cell repertoires in COVID-19. The assay was immunoSEQ multiplex PCR, and TCRdb's table has in-frame clones only and misses some. This sample has 55,000 to 75,000 clones, with approximately 78% found just once. The source material was peripheral blood. These receptors all stem from a human donor in a cohort sampled during active COVID-19.

V is TRBV19 and J is TRBJ1-1; the match to TRBD1 covers 7 bases. CDR3 size: 14 residues. The germline V gene encodes CDR1 LNHDA and CDR2 SQIVND (reference sequence). J lost 0 bases, V lost 10 bases, and 8 bases had no gene match. In DNA, the CDR3 is TGTGCCACCTCGCCGGGACAGATGAACACTGAAGCTTTCTTT. As protein: CATSPGQMNTEAFF.

The genes are TRBV6-5 and TRBJ2-7; 7 bases agree with TRBD1. With V trimmed by 9 bases and J by 0 bases, 8 bases remained unmatched. The CDR3 runs to 14 residues. Per germline, CDR1 MNHEY and CDR2 SVGAGI. CDR3 nucleotides: TGTGCCAGTCAGCGGACAGGAAGCTCCTACGAGCAGTACTTC. It translates to CASQRTGSSYEQYF.

The chain recombines TRBV7-9 with TRBJ1-4; D is perhaps TRBD1 (5 bases). CDR1 is SEHNR and CDR2 is FQNEAQ in the germline V gene (reference sequence). The CDR3 is 16 amino acids. V lost 5 bases and J lost 0, with 13 bases in between. This chain's CDR3 is CASSPSRVSTNEKLFF. In nucleotides, the CDR3 is TGTGCCAGCAGCCCAAGCAGGGTTTCAACTAATGAAAAACTGTTTTTT.

The rearrangement joins TRBV9 to TRBJ2-5; D is possibly TRBD1 (5 bases). Germline values: CDR1 SGDLS, CDR2 YYNGEE. The CDR3 runs to 13 residues. The ends were cut back, 4 bases at V and 10 bases at J, with 17 bases in the middle. Here the CDR3 reads CASSPLGEGSQYF. CDR3 nucleotide sequence: TGTGCCAGCAGCCCGTTAGGGGAAGGTAGCCAGTACTTC.

CDR3 protein: CASSLAGGIYNEQFF. CDR3 sequence (DNA): TGCGCCAGCTCCTTAGCGGGAGGTATCTACAATGAGCAGTTCTTC. The genes are TRBV5-1 and TRBJ2-1; 10 bases fit TRBD2. J was trimmed by 3 bases and V by 7 bases; bases with no gene match: 7. The CDR3 spans 15 residues. The germline V gene encodes CDR1 SGHRS and CDR2 YFSETQ.

The chain links TRBV27 to TRBJ1-2; weak D call: TRBD1 (5 bases). Germline CDR1 is MNHEY and CDR2 is SMNVEV (reference sequence). This CDR3 contains 13 residues. V lost 2 bases and J lost 8, with 12 bases in between. The CDR3 protein is CASSLRGPTGYTF. As DNA, the CDR3 is TGTGCCAGCAGTTTAAGGGGCCCCACGGGCTACACCTTC.

This clone has more than one count but fewer than ten. The chain has TRBV28 and TRBJ2-7; 9 bases map to TRBD1. J was trimmed by 7 bases and V by 3 bases; bases with no gene match: 13. This CDR3 has 16 residues. Per the germline V gene, CDR1 is MDHEN and CDR2 is SYDVKM. The CDR3 DNA reads TGTGCCAGCAGTTTTGCACAGGGGGCGGGAGTACGGGAGCAGTACTTC. This sequence encodes CASSFAQGAGVREQYF.

The chain recombines TRBV11-2 with TRBJ2-1, with TRBD1 matching 7 bases. CDR3 length: 15 amino acids. The trim removed 4 bases at V and 4 bases at J, leaving 7 bases unmatched. CDR1 and CDR2 from the germline V gene are SGHAT and FQNNGV. For the CDR3, the DNA is TGTGCCAGCAGCTCATTACAGGGGAATTACAATGAGCAGTTCTTC. This translates into CASSSLQGNYNEQFF.

In its sample, this clone was seen once. The V call is TRBV4-3, the J call TRBJ2-3; TRBD2 matches 11 bases. The CDR3 sequence is 18 residues long. After removal of 4 bases from V and 4 bases from J, the junction contained 13 bases not matched to a gene. Germline values: CDR1 LGHNA, CDR2 YSLEER. Here the CDR3 DNA reads TGCGCCAGCAGCCCTATCTATGCGGGACTAGCGGTTTCAGATACGCAGTATTTT. It is translated as CASSPIYAGLAVSDTQYF.

The V and J genes are TRBV2 and TRBJ2-7, with 9 bases fitting TRBD2. The CDR3 is 14 residues long. CDR1 is SNHLY and CDR2 is FYNNEI in the germline V gene. V shed 9 bases and J 4 bases; nucleotides not matched to a gene: 10. The DNA for the CDR3 is TGTGCCAGTCAAATTACTAGCGGGTCTTACGAGCAGTACTTC. This sequence encodes CASQITSGSYEQYF.

This clone was counted only a few times. At one of its ends the junction is not consistent with the germline gene, which may arise from a read error. The V call is TRBV19, the J call TRBJ2-7; D uncertain. Germline CDR1 reads LNHDA; CDR2 reads SQIVND (reference sequence). This CDR3 is 8 amino acids long. The CDR3 DNA is TGTGCCAGTAGAGCACTTGGCTTC. Protein: CASRALGF.

This chain links TRBV30 with TRBJ2-7; 10 positions agree with TRBD2. The ends lost 3 bases at V and 2 bases at J; junction bases unmatched: 4. The CDR3 is made up of 14 amino acids. CDR1 and CDR2 (germline): GTSNPN, SVGIG (reference sequence). The CDR3 DNA follows: TGTGCCTGGAGAGCTAGCGGGAGAACCTACGAGCAGTACTTC. Its translation is CAWRASGRTYEQYF.

The chain uses TRBV4-1 and TRBJ2-2; D is ambiguous. Germline V lookup: CDR1 MGHRA, CDR2 YSYEKL. Trimming took off 1 base at V and 2 bases at J, with 5 bases between the two ends. This CDR3 contains 14 residues. The DNA of the CDR3 is TGCGCCAGCAGCCAAGTCCCTAACACCGGGGAGCTGTTTTTT. Its translation: CASSQVPNTGELFF.

The chain links TRBV5-6 to TRBJ1-4; TRBD1 might be the D (6 bases). The germline V and J ends were trimmed by 0 bases and 0 bases, with 15 bases remaining between them. The germline CDR1 and CDR2 sequences are SGHDT and YYEEEE. The CDR3 runs 18 residues. The DNA for the CDR3 is TGTGCCAGCAGCTTGGGGCCTCAGGGGATTTCAACTAATGAAAAACTGTTTTTT. Translated, it gives CASSLGPQGISTNEKLFF.

This chain uses TRBV7-2 with TRBJ2-1; 9 bases fit TRBD2. This CDR3 comprises 16 residues. The J segment lost 4 bases and the V segment lost 0 bases, leaving 4 bases of the junction unmatched. The germline gives CDR1 SGHTA, CDR2 FQGNSA. The DNA for the CDR3 is TGTGCCAGCAGCTTAGCGGGTAGCGGGGGATACAATGAGCAGTTCTTC. This sequence encodes CASSLAGSGGYNEQFF.

This chain connects TRBV9 to TRBJ2-6; D unresolved. With 3 bases removed from V and 2 bases from J, the gap between germline ends came to 9 bases. The V gene's germline CDR1 is SGDLS and CDR2 YYNGEE. This CDR3 has 15 residues. DNA for the CDR3: TGTGCCAGCAGCGCCGAGTTTGCTGGGGCCAACGTCCTGACTTTC. Protein: CASSAEFAGANVLTF.

The V call is TRBV6-1, the J call TRBJ2-7, with 10 bases lining up with TRBD1. Germline V gene data show CDR1 as MNHNS and CDR2 as SASEGT. Trimming at V came to 4 bases and at J to 0 bases, leaving 18 bases not matched to a gene. There are 20 residues in the CDR3. The CDR3 coding sequence is TGTGCCAGCAGTGGTGATAGCCGGGACAGGGGCCCATCTAGCTCCTACGAGCAGTACTTC. This encodes CASSGDSRDRGPSSSYEQYF.

The rearrangement joins TRBV30 to TRBJ2-2, with TRBD1 matching 9 bases. Unmatched junction bases numbered 6, after V lost 2 bases and J lost 5 bases. The germline CDR1 and CDR2 sequences are GTSNPN and SVGIG (reference sequence). The CDR3 consists of 15 residues. As DNA, the CDR3 is TGTGCCTGGAGTACTACAGGGGGCGATACCGGGGAGCTGTTTTTT. Its translation is CAWSTTGGDTGELFF.

The CDR3 loop reads CASSSAGVTGGYWNYGYTF. CDR3 nucleotide sequence: TGTGCCAGCAGTTCTGCGGGGGTAACGGGGGGTTATTGGAACTATGGCTACACCTTC. The chain links TRBV28 to TRBJ1-2; a weak D match, TRBD1 (5 bases). The CDR3 runs to 19 residues. V lost 4 bases and J lost 2, with 26 bases in between. CDR1 is MDHEN and CDR2 is SYDVKM in the germline V gene.

The chain joins TRBV11-2 to TRBJ2-7; 7 nucleotides agree with TRBD2. Germline trimming cut 4 bases from V and 3 bases from J; bases unmatched to any gene: 12. CDR1 and CDR2 from the germline V gene are SGHAT and FQNNGV. This CDR3 has 16 amino acids. CDR3 sequence: CASSSLGLAADYEQYF. CDR3 nucleotides: TGTGCCAGCAGCTCGTTGGGTCTAGCGGCGGACTACGAGCAGTACTTC.

V gene TRBV28 combines with J gene TRBJ1-2; 10 bases line up with TRBD1. The J segment lost 8 bases and the V segment lost 7 bases, leaving 13 bases of the junction unmatched. Per germline, CDR1 MDHEN and CDR2 SYDVKM. The CDR3 has 15 residues. CDR3 sequence (DNA): TGTGCCAGCACCCTGACGGGACAGGGGTCTAACGGCTACACCTTC. Protein sequence: CASTLTGQGSNGYTF.

V gene TRBV20-1 combines with J gene TRBJ2-5, with D perhaps matching TRBD2 (5 bases). From germline, CDR1 is DFQATT and CDR2 SNEGSKA (reference sequence). The V end lost 3 bases, the J end lost 4 bases, and 12 bases lay between the germline ends. The CDR3 covers 13 residues. The CDR3 coding sequence is TGCAGTGCTAGTCCTAGCCTAATAGAGACCCAGTACTTC. It specifies CSASPSLIETQYF.

The chain recombines TRBV10-2 with TRBJ2-5; D ambiguous. Looked up from germline, CDR1 is WSHSY and CDR2 is SAAADI. This CDR3 is built from 13 residues. V lost 3 bases, J lost 5 bases, and 10 bases lay in between. CDR3: CASSDPPSETQYF. CDR3 in DNA: TGCGCCAGCAGTGACCCTCCCTCGGAGACCCAGTACTTC.

The gene calls are TRBV19 and TRBJ1-1; a weak D match, TRBD1 (5 bases). Trimming took off 5 bases at V and 3 bases at J, with 13 bases between the two ends. CDR1 and CDR2 (germline): LNHDA, SQIVND (reference sequence). The CDR3 loop spans 14 amino acids. The CDR3 is CASSELGRDTEAFF. CDR3 coding DNA: TGTGCCAGTAGTGAATTAGGCAGGGACACTGAAGCTTTCTTT.

The chain uses TRBV7-8 and TRBJ2-7; 7 nucleotides agree with TRBD1. With 3 bases clipped from V and 1 base from J, the junction kept 6 bases outside the gene matches. The length of the CDR3 is 15 residues. Germline lookup yields CDR1 SGHVS and CDR2 FQNEAQ. CDR3 protein: CASSFSRGQSYEQYF. The CDR3 nucleotides are TGTGCCAGCAGCTTTAGCCGGGGACAGTCCTACGAGCAGTACTTC.

V and J are TRBV5-1 and TRBJ2-3; D possibly corresponds to TRBD2 (6 bases). This CDR3 comprises 16 residues. V was clipped by 5 bases and J by 0 bases, with 16 bases between them. The germline V gene encodes CDR1 SGHRS and CDR2 YFSETQ. The CDR3 loop is CASSPGIAASTDTQYF. In DNA, the CDR3 is TGCGCCAGCAGTCCAGGGATAGCGGCTAGCACAGATACGCAGTATTTT.

This chain connects TRBV10-3 to TRBJ2-3, with TRBD1 matching over 7 bases. This CDR3 is built from 14 residues. J was trimmed by 3 bases and V by 6 bases; bases with no gene match: 6. Germline assignment: CDR1 ENHRY and CDR2 SYGVKD. The CDR3 DNA sequence: TGTGCCATCAGCCAAAGGGGGCGGACAGATACGCAGTATTTT. Translated, it gives CAISQRGRTDTQYF.

The chain uses TRBV10-1 and TRBJ2-7; TRBD1 matches 7 bases. The CDR3 is 17 residues long. Germline CDR1 WNHNN, CDR2 SYGVQD (reference sequence). Trimming took 5 bases from V and 6 from J; bases not matched to a gene: 19. In DNA, the CDR3 is TGCGCCAGCAGTTCCCAACCGGGACAGCCCTCTTTAGGCGAGCAGTACTTC. Its protein product is CASSSQPGQPSLGEQYF.

V gene TRBV10-2 combines with J gene TRBJ2-7; 10 nucleotides match TRBD2. The V gene's germline CDR1 is WSHSY and CDR2 SAAADI. The ends lost 8 bases at V and 6 bases at J; junction bases unmatched: 7. CDR3 length: 13 residues. In DNA, the CDR3 is TGCGCCAGCGCAGTAGCGGGAGGTCGCGAGCAGTACTTC. Translated: CASAVAGGREQYF.

The V and J genes are TRBV9 and TRBJ2-5, with 7 positions matching TRBD1. This CDR3 is 14 amino acids long. Germline CDR1 is SGDLS and CDR2 is YYNGEE. Trimming at V came to 3 bases and at J to 7 bases, leaving 9 bases not matched to a gene. The CDR3, as DNA: TGTGCCAGCAGCGAGGAGAGGGGGCCTGGGACCCAGTACTTC. The encoded protein is CASSEERGPGTQYF. Supplemented by reference TRBV9 and TRBJ2-5, the full variable domain reads DSGVTQTPKHLITATGQRVTLRCSPRSGDLSVYWYQQSLDQGLQFLIQYYNGEERAKGNILERFSAQQFPDLHSELNLSSLELGDSALYFCASSEERGPGTQYFGPGTRLLVL.

The V gene is TRBV2, the J gene TRBJ1-1; D unclear. V lost 5 bases and J lost 0, with 4 bases in between. Germline loops: CDR1 SNHLY, CDR2 FYNNEI. The CDR3 covers 12 residues. The CDR3 region has the DNA TGTGCCAGCAGTCTTATGAACACTGAAGCTTTCTTT. Translation gives CASSLMNTEAFF.